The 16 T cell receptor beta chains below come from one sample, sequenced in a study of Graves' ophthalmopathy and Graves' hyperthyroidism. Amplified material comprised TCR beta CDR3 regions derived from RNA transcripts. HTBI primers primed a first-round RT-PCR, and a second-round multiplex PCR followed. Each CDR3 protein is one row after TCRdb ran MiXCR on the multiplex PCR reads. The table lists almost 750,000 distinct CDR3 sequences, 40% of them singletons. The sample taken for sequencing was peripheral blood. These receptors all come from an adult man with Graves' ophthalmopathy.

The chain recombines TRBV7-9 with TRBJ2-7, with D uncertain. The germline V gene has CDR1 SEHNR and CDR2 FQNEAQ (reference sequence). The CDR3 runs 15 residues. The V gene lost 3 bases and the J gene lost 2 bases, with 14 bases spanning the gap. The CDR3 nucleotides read TGTGCCAGCAGCTTGGAACAAGGTCCTACCTACGAGCAGTACTTC. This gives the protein CASSLEQGPTYEQYF.

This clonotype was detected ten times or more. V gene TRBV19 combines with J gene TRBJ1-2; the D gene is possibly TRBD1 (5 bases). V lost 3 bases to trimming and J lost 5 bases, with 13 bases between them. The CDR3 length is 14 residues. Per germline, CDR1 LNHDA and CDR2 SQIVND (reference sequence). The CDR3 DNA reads TGTGCCAGTAGTATCGAGGACAAGTCGTATGGCTACACCTTC. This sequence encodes CASSIEDKSYGYTF.

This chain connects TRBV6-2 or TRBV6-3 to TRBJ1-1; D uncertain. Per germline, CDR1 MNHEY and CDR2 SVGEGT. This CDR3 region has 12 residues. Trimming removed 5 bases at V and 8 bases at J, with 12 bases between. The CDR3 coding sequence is TGTGCCAGCAGTCACGCGGGCCTCGAAGCTTTCTTT. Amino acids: CASSHAGLEAFF.

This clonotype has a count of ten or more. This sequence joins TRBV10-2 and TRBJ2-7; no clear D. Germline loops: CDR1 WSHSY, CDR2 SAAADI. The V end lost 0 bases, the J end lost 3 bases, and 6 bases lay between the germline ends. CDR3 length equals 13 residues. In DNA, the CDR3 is TGCGCCAGCAGTGAGTCGACATTCTACGAGCAGTACTTC. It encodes CASSESTFYEQYF.

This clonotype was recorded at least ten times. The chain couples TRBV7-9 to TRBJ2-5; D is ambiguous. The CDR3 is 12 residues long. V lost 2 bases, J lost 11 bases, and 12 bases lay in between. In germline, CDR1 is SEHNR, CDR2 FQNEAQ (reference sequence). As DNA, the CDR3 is TGTGCCAGCAGCTTAAGAGGCGACTCTCAGTACTTC. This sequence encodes CASSLRGDSQYF.

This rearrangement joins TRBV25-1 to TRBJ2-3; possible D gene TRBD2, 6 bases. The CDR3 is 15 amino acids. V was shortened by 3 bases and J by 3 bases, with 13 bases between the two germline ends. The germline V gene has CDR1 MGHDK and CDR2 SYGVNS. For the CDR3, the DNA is TGTGCCAGCAGTGAGCAAGGGACTCCTACAGATACGCAGTATTTT. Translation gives CASSEQGTPTDTQYF.

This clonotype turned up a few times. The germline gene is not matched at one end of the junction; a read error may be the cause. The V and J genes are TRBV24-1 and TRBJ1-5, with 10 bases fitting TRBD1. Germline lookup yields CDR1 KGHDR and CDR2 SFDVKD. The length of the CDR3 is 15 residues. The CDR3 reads CASSSGTGVSQPQHF. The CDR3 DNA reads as TGTGCCAGCAGTTCCGGGACAGGGGTGAGTCAGCCCCAGCATTTT.

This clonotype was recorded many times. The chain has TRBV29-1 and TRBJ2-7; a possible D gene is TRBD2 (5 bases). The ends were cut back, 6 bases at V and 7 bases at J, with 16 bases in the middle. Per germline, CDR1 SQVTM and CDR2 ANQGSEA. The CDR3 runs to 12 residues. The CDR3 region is CSVETRTWEQYF. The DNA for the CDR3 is TGCAGCGTGGAAACTAGGACTTGGGAGCAGTACTTC.

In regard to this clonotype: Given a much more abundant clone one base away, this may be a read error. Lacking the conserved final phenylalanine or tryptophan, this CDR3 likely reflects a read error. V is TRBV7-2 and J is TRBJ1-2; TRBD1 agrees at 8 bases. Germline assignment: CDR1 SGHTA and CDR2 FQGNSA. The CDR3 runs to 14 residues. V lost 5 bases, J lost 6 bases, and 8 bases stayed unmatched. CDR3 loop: CASSRDRYADGYTS. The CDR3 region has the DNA TGTGCCAGCAGCAGGGACAGGTATGCCGATGGCTACACCTCC.

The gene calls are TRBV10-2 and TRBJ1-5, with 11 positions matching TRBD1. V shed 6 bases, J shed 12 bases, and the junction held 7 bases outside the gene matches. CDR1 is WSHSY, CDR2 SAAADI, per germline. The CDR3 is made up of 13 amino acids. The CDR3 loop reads CASSGTGGPIQHF. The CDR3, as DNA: TGCGCCAGCAGCGGGACAGGGGGTCCGATCCAGCATTTT.

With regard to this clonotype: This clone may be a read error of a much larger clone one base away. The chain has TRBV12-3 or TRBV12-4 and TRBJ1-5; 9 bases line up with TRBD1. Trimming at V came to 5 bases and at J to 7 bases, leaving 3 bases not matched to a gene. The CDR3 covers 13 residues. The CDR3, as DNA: TGTGCCAGCAGTAACAGGGGGCCCCAGCCCCAGCATTTT. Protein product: CASSNRGPQPQHF.

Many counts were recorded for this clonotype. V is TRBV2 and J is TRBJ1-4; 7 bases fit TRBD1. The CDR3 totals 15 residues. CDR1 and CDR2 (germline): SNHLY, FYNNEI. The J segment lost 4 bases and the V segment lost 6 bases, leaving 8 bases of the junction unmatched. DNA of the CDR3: TGTGCCAGCAGGGGCCGGGACAGACGTAATGAAAAACTGTTTTTT. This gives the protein CASRGRDRRNEKLFF.

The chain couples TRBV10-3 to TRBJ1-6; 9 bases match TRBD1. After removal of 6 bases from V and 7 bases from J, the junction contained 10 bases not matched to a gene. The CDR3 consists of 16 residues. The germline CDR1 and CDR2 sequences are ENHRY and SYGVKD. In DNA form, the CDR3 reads TGTGCCATCAGCTCAACGACAGGGGGAGACAATTCACCCCTCCACTTT. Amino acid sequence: CAISSTTGGDNSPLHF.

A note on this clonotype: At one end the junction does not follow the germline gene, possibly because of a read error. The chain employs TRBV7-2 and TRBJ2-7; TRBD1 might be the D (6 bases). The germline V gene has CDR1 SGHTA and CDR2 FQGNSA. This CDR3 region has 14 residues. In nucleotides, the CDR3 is TGTGCCTGCAGCTTAAGGGCAGGGGCCTACGAGCAGTACTTC. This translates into CACSLRAGAYEQYF.

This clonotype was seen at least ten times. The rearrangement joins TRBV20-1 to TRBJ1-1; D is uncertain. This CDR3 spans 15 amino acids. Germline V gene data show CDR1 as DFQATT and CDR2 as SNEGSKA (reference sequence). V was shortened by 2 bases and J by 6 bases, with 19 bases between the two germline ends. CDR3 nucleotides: TGCAGTGCTAGAAACACTAGGCGGGGATTTGCTGAAGCTTTCTTT. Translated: CSARNTRRGFAEAFF.

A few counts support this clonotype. The CDR3 DNA is TGTGCCAGCAGCGCTCGCTTCAGCCAAGAGACCCAGTACTTC. Translation: CASSARFSQETQYF. The rearrangement joins TRBV7-8 to TRBJ2-5; D not certain. Germline CDR1 SGHVS, CDR2 FQNEAQ. V lost 5 bases to trimming and J lost 1 base, with 11 bases between them. The CDR3 loop spans 14 amino acids.